The TCR beta chain under discussion was sequenced for a study of blood T cell repertoires in COVID-19. Study information: Sample material is recorded as cDNA or gDNA derived from T cells, B-cell-depleted T cells, or PBMCs.

Trimming took 2 bases from V and 3 from J, leaving 14 bases between them. Germline CDR1 reads WSHSY; CDR2 reads SAAADI. There are 16 residues in the CDR3. Profiled with immunoSEQ multiplex PCR; TCRdb holds only in-frame clones, not every one. In the table there are approximately 290,000 clones, about nine tenths of which are singletons. The V and J genes are TRBV10-2 and TRBJ2-1; weak D call: TRBD2 (6 bases). The receptor comes from a woman between 25 and 40 years old with COVID-19, enrolled during active disease. The sequenced sample was peripheral blood. Written as DNA, the CDR3 is TGCGCCAGCAGTGAGGGTCGGAGGGCCGTCTACAATGAGCAGTTCTTC. Its translation: CASSEGRRAVYNEQFF.